This T cell receptor beta chain stems from a study of human T cells and chemical hapten exposure. Study context: Patients' scalps got diphenylcyclopropenone weekly throughout the roughly 25-week study.

This clonotype has ten or more counts. The antigen remains undetermined. Time point denoted: patch test 1, 2 weeks after DPC sensitization. Treatment in this sample: therapeutic diphenylcyclopropenone sensitization with weekly scalp DPC. The authors' total RNA extraction used unfractionated whole blood. This CDR3 comprises 14 residues. Germline V lookup: CDR1 SQVTM, CDR2 ANQGSEA. Between the trimmed V and J ends, which lost 4 bases and 0 bases, there was a span of 12 bases. The study, taken as a whole, reports: The donor cohort had alopecia, so its immune response may not match that of healthy people.

TCRdb re-called the RACE reads through MiXCR, storing one row per CDR3 protein. This sample has approximately 350,000 distinct CDR3 sequences; 5.5% to 8% occur once, and the top ten carry 8.4%. The source of this sequence is a woman younger than 30 with alopecia areata. Some clones in this sample may be carry-over from other donors' samples. Sequencing used whole blood, obtained in connection with sensitization to the hapten diphenylcyclopropenone (DPC). The J gene is TRBJ1-2, the V gene TRBV29-1, with TRBD1 as a possible D gene (5 bases). CDR3 sequence: CSVARDGANYGYTF. The CDR3, as DNA: TGCAGCGTTGCCCGGGACGGTGCTAACTATGGCTACACCTTC. Full variable domain (outside the CDR3, taken from reference TRBV29-1 and TRBJ1-2): SAVISQKPSRDICQRGTSLTIQCQVDSQVTMMFWYRQQPGQSLTLIATANQGSEATYESGFVIDKFPISRPNLTFSTLTVSNMSPEDSSIYLCSVARDGANYGYTFGSGTRLTVV.